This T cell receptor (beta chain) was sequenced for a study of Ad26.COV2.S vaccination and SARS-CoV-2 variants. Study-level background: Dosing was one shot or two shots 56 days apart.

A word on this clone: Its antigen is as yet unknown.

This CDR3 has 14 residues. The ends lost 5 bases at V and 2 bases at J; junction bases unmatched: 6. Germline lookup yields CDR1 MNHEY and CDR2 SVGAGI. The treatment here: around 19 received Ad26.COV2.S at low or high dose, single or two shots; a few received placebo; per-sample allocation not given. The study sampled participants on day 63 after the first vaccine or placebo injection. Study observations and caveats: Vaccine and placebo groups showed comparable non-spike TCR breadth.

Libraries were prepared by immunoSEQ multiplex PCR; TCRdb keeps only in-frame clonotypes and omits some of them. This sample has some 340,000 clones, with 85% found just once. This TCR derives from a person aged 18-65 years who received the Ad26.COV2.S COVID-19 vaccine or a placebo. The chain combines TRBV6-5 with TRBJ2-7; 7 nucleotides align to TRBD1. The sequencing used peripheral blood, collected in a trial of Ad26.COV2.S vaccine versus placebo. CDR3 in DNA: TGTGCCAGCAGTACCCGGGACAGCGCCTACGAGCAGTACTTC. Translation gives CASSTRDSAYEQYF.